This is a list of T cell receptor beta chains from one sample in a study of long-term antiretroviral therapy in people with HIV. The assay was immunoSEQ multiplex PCR, and TCRdb's table has in-frame clones only and misses some. The sample comprises 16,000 or so clones, about three quarters of which are singletons, and over 20% rests with the top ten. Specimen: unsorted PBMCs, collected 2.1 years after starting antiretroviral therapy. These receptors came from a man in his forties with HIV. Each CDR3 is given with its conserved first and last residue. D genes are given only for firm matches. Where a row states a size, it is once, few, many or the class of an expanded clone; other rows omit it.

>TRBJ2-7|13|TRBV18|NA|NA
CASSPPRGGEQYF
TGTGCCAGCTCACCACCCAGGGGCGGGGAGCAGTACTTC
>TRBJ1-2|15|TRBV13|NA|TRBD1
CASSSQDRGYYGYTF
TGTGCCAGCAGCTCCCAGGACAGGGGTTACTATGGCTACACCTTC
>TRBJ1-5|14|TRBV19|NA|NA
CASSIGERGQPQHF
TGTGCCAGTAGTATAGGGGAGCGGGGGCAGCCCCAGCATTTT
>TRBJ1-4|15|TRBV19|NA|NA
CASSPPGPLGEKLFF
TGTGCCAGTAGTCCGCCCGGGCCTCTGGGGGAAAAACTGTTTTTT
>TRBJ1-1|15|TRBV10-3|NA|NA
CAISESDMRDTEAFF
TGTGCCATCAGTGAGTCCGACATGAGAGACACTGAAGCTTTCTTT
>TRBJ2-7|14|TRBV6-5|NA|NA
CASSYQGRGYEQYF
TGTGCCAGCAGTTACCAGGGCAGGGGCTACGAGCAGTACTTC
>TRBJ2-1|16|TRBV27|NA|TRBD1
CASSSLLQGARNEQFF
TGTGCCAGCAGTTCCCTCCTCCAGGGGGCGAGGAATGAGCAGTTCTTC
>TRBJ1-2|15|TRBV27|NA|TRBD1
CASSSTGGAYYGYTF
TGTGCCAGCAGCTCAACAGGGGGCGCATACTATGGCTACACCTTC
>TRBJ2-1|16|TRBV10-3|NA|TRBD2
CAISESTLAGANEQFF
TGTGCCATCAGTGAGTCGACTCTAGCGGGGGCAAATGAGCAGTTCTTC
>TRBJ1-2|12|TRBV2|NA|NA
CASKSGNYGYTF
TGTGCCAGCAAGTCTGGGAACTATGGCTACACCTTC
>TRBJ2-4|18|TRBV4-1|medium-sized|NA
CASSQEGDPPSLSDIQYF
TGCGCCAGCAGCCAAGAGGGGGACCCCCCCTCGTTATCGGACATTCAGTACTTC
>TRBJ1-4|14|TRBV6-5|NA|TRBD1
CASSSTGGGEKLFF
TGTGCCAGCAGTTCGACAGGGGGAGGCGAAAAACTGTTTTTT
>TRBJ2-7|16|TRBV9|NA|TRBD1
CASSVGLRDRPYEQYF
TGTGCCAGCAGCGTAGGACTCCGGGACAGGCCCTACGAGCAGTACTTC
>TRBJ1-2|11|TRBV29-1|few|NA
CSVQGLGGYTF
TGCAGCGTCCAGGGGTTGGGCGGCTACACCTTC
>TRBJ2-1|16|TRBV27|NA|TRBD1
CASSRHGTGVMNEQFF
TGTGCCAGCAGTCGTCACGGGACAGGGGTAATGAATGAGCAGTTCTTC
>TRBJ1-1|11|TRBV10-3|once|NA
CAISVDTEAFF
TGTGCCATCAGTGTAGACACTGAAGCTTTCTTT
>TRBJ1-6|14|TRBV19|NA|NA
CASSMARYNSPLHF
TGTGCCAGTAGTATGGCCCGCTATAATTCACCCCTCCACTTT
>TRBJ2-7|15|TRBV4-1|NA|NA
CASSQGPDVNYEQYF
TGCGCCAGCAGCCAAGGTCCGGACGTTAACTACGAGCAGTACTTC
>TRBJ2-2|16|TRBV25-1|NA|NA
CASSQLGTSNTGELFF
TGTGCCAGCAGTCAGCTCGGCACTTCGAACACCGGGGAGCTGTTTTTT
>TRBJ2-1|14|TRBV19|once|TRBD2
CASSSGGALVEQFF
TGTGCCAGTAGTAGCGGGGGGGCATTGGTTGAGCAGTTCTTC
>TRBJ1-2|12|TRBV18|NA|NA
CASSPNNYGYTF
TGTGCCAGCTCACCAAACAACTATGGCTACACCTTC
>TRBJ2-7|14|TRBV5-5|NA|TRBD1
CASSLDRGTREQYF
TGTGCCAGCAGCTTGGACAGGGGTACGCGCGAGCAGTACTTC
>TRBJ2-3|11|TRBV20-1|NA|NA
CSAEDFGTQYF
TGCAGTGCTGAAGATTTTGGTACGCAGTATTTT
>TRBJ1-2|15|TRBV6-1|once|TRBD1
CASSELDRVSSGYTF
TGTGCCAGCAGTGAACTGGACAGGGTATCTTCGGGCTACACCTTC
>TRBJ2-5|15|TRBV7-3|NA|TRBD2
CASSLFPSGGQTQYF
TGTGCCAGCAGCTTATTTCCCAGCGGGGGACAGACCCAGTACTTC
>TRBJ1-1|13|TRBV6-5|NA|NA
CASSYPGRTEAFF
TGTGCCAGCAGTTACCCAGGGAGGACTGAAGCTTTCTTT
>TRBJ1-5|16|TRBV30|NA|NA
CAWSVPGAGSNQPQHF
TGTGCCTGGAGTGTCCCGGGGGCTGGTAGCAATCAGCCCCAGCATTTT
>TRBJ1-5|16|TRBV6-4|NA|TRBD1
CASRDRTFYSNQPQHF
TGTGCCAGCCGGGACAGGACTTTTTATAGCAATCAGCCCCAGCATTTT
>TRBJ1-2|15|TRBV13|NA|TRBD1
CASSPRQGPLGGYTF
TGTGCCAGCAGCCCCAGACAGGGACCTTTGGGTGGCTACACCTTC
>TRBJ2-7|11|TRBV2|once|NA
CASSYQDEQYF
TGTGCCAGCAGTTACCAGGACGAGCAGTACTTC
>TRBJ2-1|16|TRBV13|NA|NA
CASSPTLTGPYNEQFF
TGTGCCAGCAGCCCAACCTTGACAGGCCCCTACAATGAGCAGTTCTTC
>TRBJ1-6|14|TRBV2|NA|TRBD1
CASSQDRVNSPLHF
TGTGCCAGCAGTCAAGACAGGGTTAATTCACCCCTCCACTTT
>TRBJ1-2|15|TRBV18|NA|TRBD1
CASSPTGQGVYGYTF
TGTGCCAGCTCACCAACGGGACAGGGGGTCTATGGCTACACCTTC
>TRBJ2-5|15|TRBV5-5|NA|NA
CASSGLGYAGETQYF
TGTGCCAGCAGCGGACTGGGCTACGCGGGGGAGACCCAGTACTTC
>TRBJ2-7|14|TRBV7-2|NA|NA
CASTSAGGLLEQYF
TGTGCCAGCACCTCAGCGGGCGGGCTATTGGAGCAGTACTTC
>TRBJ2-7|12|TRBV11-3|few|NA
CASSLGTYEQYF
TGTGCCAGCAGCTTGGGAACCTACGAGCAGTACTTC
>TRBJ2-7|14|TRBV27|NA|TRBD1
CASSWDRSSYEQYF
TGTGCCAGCAGCTGGGACAGGAGTTCCTACGAGCAGTACTTC
>TRBJ1-4|13|TRBV18|NA|NA
CASSPNFDEKLFF
TGTGCCAGCTCACCAAATTTTGATGAAAAACTGTTTTTT
>TRBJ2-3|16|TRBV18|NA|NA
CASSPQGLGGTDTQYF
TGTGCCAGCTCACCACAGGGTCTTGGGGGCACAGATACGCAGTATTTT
>TRBJ2-7|15|TRBV6-6|medium-sized|TRBD2
CASSLGTSGGYEQYF
TGTGCCAGCAGCCTCGGGACTAGCGGGGGCTACGAGCAGTACTTC
>TRBJ1-1|14|TRBV6-5|NA|NA
CASSLTGYDTEAFF
TGTGCCAGCAGCCTTACAGGGTATGACACTGAAGCTTTCTTT
>TRBJ1-2|14|TRBV11-2|NA|NA
CASSPLRQVYGYTF
TGTGCCAGCAGCCCCCTAAGGCAAGTCTATGGCTACACCTTC